One sample yielded the 22 T cell receptor beta chains listed below, sequenced in a study of T cells in localized non-small cell lung cancer. TCRdb's table, derived via immunoSEQ multiplex PCR, lists solely in-frame clones and lacks some. The sample contains 12,000 or so clones, approximately 81% of which appear only once. The sequencing used peripheral blood, collected before any cancer treatment. The receptors here all came from a male donor at least 60 years old with stage I lung adenocarcinoma.

The gene calls are TRBV7-2 and TRBJ2-5; perhaps TRBD1 as D (5 bases). This CDR3 is 15 amino acids long. With 6 bases removed from V and 1 base from J, the gap between germline ends came to 15 bases. Germline V gene lookup returns CDR1 SGHTA and CDR2 FQGNSA. The CDR3 nucleotides are TGTGCCAGCAGGACGGGCCAGGGCCCCCAAGAGACCCAGTACTTC. This sequence encodes CASRTGQGPQETQYF.

The V and J genes are TRBV27 and TRBJ1-3, with D hard to call. The CDR3 has 13 amino acids. Per germline, CDR1 MNHEY and CDR2 SMNVEV (reference sequence). Trimming took 9 bases from V and 0 from J, leaving 9 bases between them. CDR3 sequence: CASGISSGNTIYF. The CDR3 coding sequence is TGTGCCAGTGGAATCAGCTCTGGAAACACCATATATTTT.

The chain combines TRBV30 with TRBJ1-4, with D perhaps matching TRBD1 (6 bases). The CDR3 is 13 residues long. Trimming removed 2 bases from V and 10 bases from J, with 14 bases in between. Germline-derived CDR1 and CDR2 are GTSNPN and SVGIG (reference sequence). CDR3 nucleotide sequence: TGTGCCTGGAGTTCGGGGGCCGTGGTAAAACTGTTTTTT. Its protein product is CAWSSGAVVKLFF.

In DNA, the CDR3 is TGTGCCAGCAGTTTGGGGAACCTGGGGAACTATAATTCACCCCTCCACTTT. It codes for CASSLGNLGNYNSPLHF. The chain is built from TRBV27 and TRBJ1-6; D remains ambiguous. The CDR3 spans 17 residues. Trimming left V 3 bases short and J 3 bases short, with 15 bases between. Germline CDR1 reads MNHEY; CDR2 reads SMNVEV (reference sequence).

This chain joins TRBV7-8 and TRBJ1-1; no firm D call. CDR3 size: 16 residues. The germline gives CDR1 SGHVS, CDR2 FQNEAQ. The germline V and J ends were trimmed by 1 base and 0 bases, with 12 bases remaining between them. The CDR3, as DNA: TGTGCCAGCAGCTTAGGGTCAGTCACTTTGAACACTGAAGCTTTCTTT. Protein sequence: CASSLGSVTLNTEAFF. The full variable domain, in which reference TRBV7-8 and TRBJ1-1 provide the parts outside the CDR3, is GAGVSQSPRYKVAKRGQDVALRCDPISGHVSLFWYQQALGQGPEFLTYFQNEAQLDKSGLPSDRFFAERPEGSVSTLKIQRTQQEDSAVYLCASSLGSVTLNTEAFFGQGTRLTVV.

The chain links TRBV9 to TRBJ1-1; 7 nucleotides align to TRBD1. V lost 4 bases, J lost 0 bases, and 9 bases stayed unmatched. The CDR3 runs 16 residues. Germline loops: CDR1 SGDLS, CDR2 YYNGEE. The CDR3 DNA follows: TGTGCCAGCAGCCCCGGGACAGCCAACATGAACACTGAAGCTTTCTTT. Protein: CASSPGTANMNTEAFF.

The V and J genes are TRBV19 and TRBJ2-1; TRBD1 aligns across 9 bases. With 3 bases clipped from V and 9 bases from J, the junction kept 6 bases outside the gene matches. Germline assignment: CDR1 LNHDA and CDR2 SQIVND (reference sequence). The CDR3 runs 14 residues. CDR3 residues: CASSMGDREGEQFF. The CDR3 DNA sequence: TGTGCCAGTAGTATGGGGGACAGGGAAGGTGAGCAGTTCTTC.

This chain connects TRBV19 to TRBJ1-4; D remains unclear. V lost 4 bases to trimming and J lost 0 bases, with 9 bases between them. Germline-derived CDR1 and CDR2 are LNHDA and SQIVND (reference sequence). The CDR3 is 15 residues long. CDR3 loop: CASSTIGATNEKLFF. The CDR3 DNA follows: TGTGCCAGTAGTACCATCGGTGCAACTAATGAAAAACTGTTTTTT.

The V and J genes are TRBV6-1 and TRBJ2-3, with 8 bases aligning to TRBD1. The junction had 10 bases not matched to a gene; V was cut back by 9 bases and J by 2 bases. The germline V gene encodes CDR1 MNHNS and CDR2 SASEGT. The CDR3 is made up of 15 amino acids. CDR3 DNA sequence: TGTGCCAGTAACGGTCGGGACAGGATCACAGATACGCAGTATTTT. Translated, it gives CASNGRDRITDTQYF.

This chain uses TRBV6-1 with TRBJ1-2, with 7 bases lining up with TRBD1. Germline V gene sequence: CDR1 MNHNS, CDR2 SASEGT. This CDR3 is 14 amino acids long. The V gene end was trimmed by 8 bases and the J gene end by 7 bases; junction bases not matched to a gene: 13. CDR3 region: CASRDSDRVFGYTF. The CDR3, as DNA: TGTGCCAGCCGGGACTCAGACAGGGTTTTTGGCTACACCTTC.

For the CDR3, the DNA is TGCGCCAGCAGCTCGGGACGAACCGGGGAGCTGTTTTTT. Translation gives CASSSGRTGELFF. The chain employs TRBV5-1 and TRBJ2-2, with D tentatively TRBD1 or TRBD2 (5 bases each). CDR1 SGHRS and CDR2 YFSETQ come from the germline V gene. This CDR3 contains 13 residues. Between the trimmed V and J ends, which lost 3 bases and 5 bases, there was a span of 8 bases.

J is TRBJ2-1 and V is TRBV4-2; no definite D call. There are 16 residues in the CDR3. V lost 0 bases to trimming and J lost 5 bases, with 14 bases between them. The germline gives CDR1 LGHNA, CDR2 YNFKEQ. CDR3 residues: CASSQDRTGLNNEQFF. The CDR3 DNA reads TGTGCCAGCAGCCAAGATCGGACCGGCCTTAACAATGAGCAGTTCTTC.

The chain has TRBV9 and TRBJ2-3, with unresolved D. The V and J ends lost 3 bases and 4 bases respectively, with 6 bases between them. Germline CDR1 SGDLS, CDR2 YYNGEE. CDR3 length: 12 residues. Here the CDR3 reads CASSGMADTQYF. Here the CDR3 DNA reads TGTGCCAGCAGCGGGATGGCAGATACGCAGTATTTT.

The gene calls are TRBV7-8 and TRBJ2-4; TRBD1 matches at 8 bases. This CDR3 region has 14 residues. The V and J ends lost 3 bases and 6 bases, in that order; junction bases with no gene match: 4. Germline CDR1 and CDR2: SGHVS and FQNEAQ. In DNA form, the CDR3 reads TGTGCCAGCAGCTTCGGGACAGGACCAAACATTCAGTACTTC. It specifies CASSFGTGPNIQYF.

The chain joins TRBV6-5 to TRBJ1-1; D may be TRBD1 (5 bases). Germline V gene data show CDR1 as MNHEY and CDR2 as SVGAGI. This CDR3 is built from 16 residues. Trimming removed 0 bases from V and 4 bases from J, with 15 bases in between. CDR3 in amino acids: CASSYSPGGSSTEAFF. CDR3 sequence (DNA): TGTGCCAGCAGTTACTCCCCTGGGGGGTCGAGCACTGAAGCTTTCTTT.

The V gene is TRBV7-2, the J gene TRBJ1-6, with D possibly matching TRBD1 (6 bases). Germline loops: CDR1 SGHTA, CDR2 FQGNSA. V was clipped by 5 bases and J by 6 bases, with 20 bases between them. The CDR3 is made up of 17 amino acids. The CDR3 DNA sequence: TGTGCCAGCAGCCCTAGTATCGACAGGAGTCGTAATTCACCCCTCCACTTT. This codes for CASSPSIDRSRNSPLHF.

V usage is TRBV6-5 and J usage is TRBJ1-5; TRBD1 aligns across 8 bases. CDR3 size: 14 residues. The V segment lost 6 bases and the J segment 5 bases; nucleotides outside the gene matches: 6. Germline CDR1 reads MNHEY; CDR2 reads SVGAGI. The CDR3: CASSPRQGYQPQHF. CDR3 in DNA: TGTGCCAGCAGCCCGAGACAGGGGTATCAGCCCCAGCATTTT.

The chain uses TRBV7-9 and TRBJ2-6, with D uncertain. The CDR3 is made up of 15 amino acids. The V gene lost 2 bases and the J gene lost 3 bases, with 8 bases spanning the gap. Germline V gene lookup returns CDR1 SEHNR and CDR2 FQNEAQ (reference sequence). In DNA form, the CDR3 reads TGTGCCAGCAGCTTAAGGCGTGTTGGGGCCAACGTCCTGACTTTC. It yields the protein CASSLRRVGANVLTF.

This chain links TRBV28 with TRBJ1-2; the D is unclear. V lost 4 bases to trimming and J lost 8 bases, with 23 bases between them. CDR1 MDHEN and CDR2 SYDVKM come from the germline V gene. CDR3 length equals 16 residues. The CDR3 DNA reads TGTGCCAGCAGTTCCCACGGGGAGGAGGGTCCGCGGGGCTACACCTTC. Its translation: CASSSHGEEGPRGYTF.

Comments on this clone: Different DNA sequences within this sample yield the same CDR3. V usage is TRBV6-1 and J usage is TRBJ1-2; 7 bases align to TRBD1. V gave up 7 bases and J gave up 5 bases; unmatched junction bases: 13. Germline assignment: CDR1 MNHNS and CDR2 SASEGT. The CDR3 has 15 amino acids. The CDR3 sequence is CASTVLDRPSYGYTF. The DNA of the CDR3 is TGTGCCAGCACCGTCTTGGACAGGCCCTCTTATGGCTACACCTTC.

V is TRBV10-3 and J is TRBJ2-1; 8 bases fit TRBD1. In germline, CDR1 is ENHRY, CDR2 SYGVKD. J gave up 11 bases and V 0 bases, and 9 bases lay outside the gene matches. CDR3 length: 15 residues. CDR3 loop: CAISESTGDLRKQFF. For the CDR3, the DNA is TGTGCCATCAGTGAGTCGACAGGGGACCTTAGAAAGCAGTTCTTC.

V usage is TRBV7-9 and J usage is TRBJ1-1; no definite D call. This CDR3 has 12 amino acids. V dropped 2 bases and J dropped 4 bases, with 5 bases sitting between them. CDR1 and CDR2 (germline): SEHNR, FQNEAQ (reference sequence). The CDR3 DNA sequence: TGTGCCAGCAGCTTACGGGGCACTGAAGCTTTCTTT. Its translation: CASSLRGTEAFF.